The clone carrying this T cell receptor (beta chain) was counted only a few times. What it binds is not known. The data stem from a study of blood T cells in healthy people across ages. Study-wide results and limits: It was not known whether donors were CMV positive (a possible confounder of expanded clonotype changes).

This CDR3 has 15 amino acids. The germline V and J ends were trimmed by 6 bases and 0 bases, with 15 bases remaining between them. Germline V CDR1 and CDR2: MNHEY, SVGEGT. A second PCR of roughly 6 to 12 cycles used a sample-barcoded 5' primer and a J-beta primer mix. MiXCR was run by TCRdb on the 5' RACE reads, yielding one entry per CDR3 protein. Here the sample spans about 1.8 million distinct CDR3 sequences, roughly 50% being singletons. This TCR came from a woman aged 40 to 49 in good health. Sequencing was done on a sample of blood. This sequence joins TRBV6-2 or TRBV6-3 and TRBJ2-7; no definite D call. CDR3 nucleotides: TGTGCCAGCAGCCACCTATATTCCCCCTCCTACGAGCAGTACTTC. This sequence encodes CASSHLYSPSYEQYF.